What follows describes a single T cell receptor beta chain. The antigen is not known. These data belong to a study of shared clonotypes between healthy human individuals. The study, taken as a whole, reports: Sequencing depth was a factor that was expected to affect clonotype sharing among donors. Generation probability values for non-shared clonotypes were lower than those for clonotypes shared by all four donors.

Libraries were prepared by immunoSEQ multiplex PCR; TCRdb keeps only in-frame clonotypes and omits some of them. The data hold approximately 640,000 clones, with roughly 70% observed a single time. CD4+ cell separation produced CD45RA+ naive and CD45RA-negative memory subsets. Source material: memory CD4+ T cells sorted from blood. Described subset: CD45RA-negative fraction. This sequence originates from a woman aged 25 to 39 in good health.

CDR3 residues: CASSIPGNTIYF. The CDR3 DNA reads as TGTGCCAGTAGTATCCCCGGAAACACCATATATTTT. This rearrangement joins TRBV19 to TRBJ1-3; D not certain. Between the trimmed V and J ends, which lost 3 bases and 4 bases, there was a span of 4 bases. Germline lookup yields CDR1 LNHDA and CDR2 SQIVND (reference sequence). The CDR3 totals 12 residues.